This T cell receptor beta chain was identified in a study of CD8 T cells in ankylosing spondylitis. Broader study findings: One TCR beta motif, made up of several highly homologous variants, appeared characteristic of ankylosing spondylitis blood.

At least ten counts were recorded for this clonotype. Its cognate antigen is unknown. Quantitative molecular-barcoded 5'-RACE generated the TCR beta libraries. TCRdb reprocessed the 5' RACE reads via MiXCR and lists one record per CDR3 protein. The table has about 240,000 distinct CDR3 sequences, roughly a tenth seen once. This CDR3 has 14 residues. V dropped 0 bases and J dropped 3 bases, with 8 bases sitting between them. Per germline, CDR1 SGHRS and CDR2 YFSETQ. The sample was blood, either unsorted or a sorted T cell fraction (not recorded which). The sequence was collected from a male donor with ankylosing spondylitis or in good health (not recorded which). V and J are TRBV5-1 and TRBJ2-3; D unresolved. The CDR3 bases are TGCGCCAGCAGCTTGGGTGGTTCTACAGATACGCAGTATTTT. Translating gives CASSLGGSTDTQYF.